This TCR beta chain was identified in a study of CD8 T cells in Susac syndrome. On this clonotype itself: As yet, its antigen is unknown.

Study-wide results and limits: It was acknowledged in the study that the number of individuals who were included in its TCR sequencing and HLA analysis was relatively small.

The RNA, about 0.5 to 1 ug, was put through reverse transcription using random hexamers. MiXCR, run by TCRdb on the immunoSEQ multiplex PCR reads, gives a single entry per CDR3 protein. The repertoire holds roughly 150,000 distinct CDR3 sequences, about 95% seen once, with roughly 0.15% in the top ten. The CDR3 sequence is 14 residues long. Germline trimming cut 8 bases from V and 5 bases from J; bases unmatched to any gene: 10. Germline V lookup: CDR1 PRHDT, CDR2 FYEKMQ (reference sequence). Source material: CD8+ T cells from PBMCs. This chain connects TRBV13 to TRBJ2-7; 9 bases line up with TRBD1. The receptor was derived from a human donor with multiple sclerosis. CDR3 sequence reads: CASSHGGTGNEQYF. For the CDR3, the DNA is TGTGCCAGCTCCCACGGAGGGACAGGGAACGAGCAGTACTTC.